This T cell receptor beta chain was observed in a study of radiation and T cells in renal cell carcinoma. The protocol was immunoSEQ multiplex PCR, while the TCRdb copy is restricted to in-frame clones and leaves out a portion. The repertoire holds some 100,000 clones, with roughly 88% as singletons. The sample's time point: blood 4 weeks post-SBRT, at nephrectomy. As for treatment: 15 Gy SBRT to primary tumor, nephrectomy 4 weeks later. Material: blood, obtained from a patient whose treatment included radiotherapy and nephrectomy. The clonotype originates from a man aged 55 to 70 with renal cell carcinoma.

In DNA form, the CDR3 reads TGTGCCAGCAGAGTACCTGTTACGGGTGAAAAACTGTTTTTT. It translates to CASRVPVTGEKLFF. This chain uses TRBV2 with TRBJ1-4; D remains ambiguous. Germline V lookup: CDR1 SNHLY, CDR2 FYNNEI. The CDR3 is 14 amino acids. Trimming took off 6 bases at V and 7 bases at J, with 15 bases between the two ends.